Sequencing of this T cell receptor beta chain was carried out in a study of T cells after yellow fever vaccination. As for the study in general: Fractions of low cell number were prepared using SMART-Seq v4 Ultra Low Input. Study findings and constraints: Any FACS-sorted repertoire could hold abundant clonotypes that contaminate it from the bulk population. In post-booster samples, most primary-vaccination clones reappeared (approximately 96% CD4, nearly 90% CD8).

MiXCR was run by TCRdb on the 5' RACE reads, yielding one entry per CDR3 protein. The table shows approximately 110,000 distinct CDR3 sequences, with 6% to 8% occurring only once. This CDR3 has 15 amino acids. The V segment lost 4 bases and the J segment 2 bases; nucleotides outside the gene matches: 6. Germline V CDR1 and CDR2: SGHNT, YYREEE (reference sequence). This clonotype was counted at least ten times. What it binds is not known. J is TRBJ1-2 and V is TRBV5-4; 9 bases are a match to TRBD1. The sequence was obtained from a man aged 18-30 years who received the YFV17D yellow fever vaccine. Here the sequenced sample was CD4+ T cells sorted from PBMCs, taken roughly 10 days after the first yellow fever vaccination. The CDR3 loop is CASSQQGTGNYGYTF. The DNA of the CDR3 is TGTGCCAGCAGCCAGCAGGGGACAGGGAACTATGGCTACACCTTC.